A selection of T cell receptor beta chains follows, all from one sample in a study of identifying expanded T cells in peripheral blood. Repertoires were generated with immunoSEQ multiplex PCR, while TCRdb's copy carries only in-frame clones and drops some. Of about 100,000 clones in the sample, around 88% were seen once. Sequences were obtained from blood. Source of these receptors: a person aged 18 to 75 in good health. Both conserved end residues are trimmed from each CDR3. The D gene is left open where the match is weak.

length | D | V | CDR3
14 | TRBD1 | TRBV4-3 | ASSQGAGGQNEKLF
14 | TRBD2 | TRBV9 | ASSPTSGISSYEQY
11 | . | TRBV7-8 | ASSPRESGELF
18 | . | TRBV27 | ASSPGQVRNIPPPDYGYT
13 | . | TRBV21-1 | ASSAPFGSGYEQY
11 | . | TRBV5-5 | ASSWDSVYEQF
15 | . | TRBV21-1 | ASSKRDRGHLAYGYT
12 | . | TRBV12-2 | ASRPKERGDTQY
14 | TRBD2 | TRBV9 | ASSVGSGASSYEQY
9 | TRBD1 | TRBV20-1 | SEPTGYGYT
11 | . | TRBV7-9 | ASNDRPATEAF
15 | TRBD1 | TRBV13 | ASSFGTANPGDTEAF
12 | . | TRBV7-2 | ASSLWQGPGPQH
13 | . | TRBV28 | ASSRTAEIYNEQF
8 | . | TRBV2 | ASMGTEAF
15 | TRBD1 | TRBV7-9 | ASSLVGTGLLNTEAF
9 | . | TRBV30 | AWSITDTQY
14 | . | TRBV4-3 | ASSQDLRGTYNEQF
12 | TRBD1 | TRBV19 | ASSRTGFLYGYT
13 | TRBD1 | TRBV6-5 | ASSSKQGAGYGYT
14 | TRBD1 | TRBV18 | ASSPPGTAANYGYT
12 | TRBD2 | TRBV15 | ATSRNRLAHEQY
10 | . | TRBV9 | ASSIRGEKLF
13 | . | TRBV4-1 | ASSQGRSSNQPQH
14 | TRBD2 | TRBV5-1 | ASSSGLAGGRETQY
13 | . | TRBV2 | ASSWGPQDTGELF
11 | . | TRBV2 | ASSVAVNYEQY
11 | TRBD1 | TRBV10-3 | AIRQGGQQPQH
15 | . | TRBV28 | ASSLRDKSATNYGYT
17 | TRBD1 | TRBV7-2 | ASSLYTPTGRIRARGYT
14 | TRBD2 | TRBV5-1 | ASSLGLAGGQETQY
12 | . | TRBV6-6 | ASSYPSGANVLT
9 | . | TRBV29-1 | SAGTNYEQY
13 | TRBD2 | TRBV28 | ASSSPSGLKYEQY
13 | . | TRBV7-8 | ASSLGVGASYGYT
14 | TRBD1 | TRBV10-2 | ASSDPGGGLGQPQH
12 | . | TRBV9 | ASSVEGAPYEQY
15 | . | TRBV12-5 | ASGLVRDGSSWGEQF
13 | . | TRBV19 | ASSAEGYSNQPQH
18 | TRBD1 | TRBV15 | ATSPRKRRDRIFTNYGYT
12 | TRBD1 | TRBV5-6 | ASSPGTGVDFGD
11 | . | TRBV7-2 | ASREGTRNEQY
12 | . | TRBV9 | ASSVVPGRSPLH
11 | . | TRBV6-5 | ASSYGETYEQY
10 | . | TRBV27 | ASKGVGSPLH
14 | TRBD2 | TRBV7-9 | ASIRTSGGSYNEQF
13 | TRBD2 | TRBV7-6 | ASSPSGVISDTQY
13 | TRBD1 | TRBV6-5 | ASSYPRQGLVVQY
11 | . | TRBV5-5 | ASSWGVRLGYT
11 | . | TRBV6-5 | ASSWGFLGEQF
10 | . | TRBV29-1 | SVWALGSSYT
14 | TRBD2 | TRBV4-1 | ASSRAVRGVEVEQF
14 | TRBD2 | TRBV4-3 | ASSQALGGGAETQY
13 | TRBD2 | TRBV9 | ASSVMSGGTDTQY
11 | TRBD1 | TRBV6-6 | ASSGQAPETQY